This is a list of T cell receptor beta chains from one sample in a study of T cells expressing NK-cell markers. Using the 5' RACE reads, TCRdb records one entry per CDR3 protein without DNA. This repertoire includes some 600,000 distinct CDR3 sequences. Sequences were obtained from blood T cells: a sorted CD56 or NKG2C T cell subset, CD4+ or CD8+ T cells, or bulk PBMC T cells (not recorded which). The origin of the receptors is a man aged 18 to 30 in good health. The CDR3 runs from the conserved cysteine through the conserved F or W. Fields, in order: J gene, V gene, CDR3 protein.

j_call: TRBJ2-7; v_call: TRBV7-6; cdr3_aa: CASSFGALAGDTYEQYF
j_call: TRBJ2-1; v_call: TRBV10-3; cdr3_aa: CAIRTDYNEQFF
j_call: TRBJ2-1; v_call: TRBV5-1; cdr3_aa: CASSQRPDSNEQFF
j_call: TRBJ1-5; v_call: TRBV15; cdr3_aa: CATSRQRLQPQHF
j_call: TRBJ2-3; v_call: TRBV11-2; cdr3_aa: CASSRPGTGTQYF
j_call: TRBJ2-1; v_call: TRBV2; cdr3_aa: CASSGLAAHTFF
j_call: TRBJ1-1; v_call: TRBV7-9; cdr3_aa: CASSVGDMTEAFF
j_call: TRBJ2-4; v_call: TRBV12-3/TRBV12-4; cdr3_aa: CASSFLGLAGVGAKNIQYF
j_call: TRBJ2-1; v_call: TRBV3-1; cdr3_aa: CASSPAVSSYNEQFF
j_call: TRBJ2-5; v_call: TRBV29-1; cdr3_aa: CSVAPGLAGETQYF
j_call: TRBJ2-5; v_call: TRBV27; cdr3_aa: CASSLTGGPQETQYF
j_call: TRBJ2-2; v_call: TRBV29-1; cdr3_aa: CSVREQGANTGELFF
j_call: TRBJ2-2; v_call: TRBV2; cdr3_aa: CASRDYRNTGELFF
j_call: TRBJ1-2; v_call: TRBV6-2/TRBV6-3; cdr3_aa: CASRLGTLVGYTF
j_call: TRBJ1-2; v_call: TRBV6-1; cdr3_aa: CASSPYRGDYGYTF
j_call: TRBJ1-5; v_call: TRBV15; cdr3_aa: CATSREDTNQPQHF
j_call: TRBJ2-3; v_call: TRBV27; cdr3_aa: CASSQGTGGTDTQYF
j_call: TRBJ2-1; v_call: TRBV24-1; cdr3_aa: CATSDFTSEYNEQFF
j_call: TRBJ2-1; v_call: TRBV7-2; cdr3_aa: CASSLGPLAGNEQFF
j_call: TRBJ1-1; v_call: TRBV12-3/TRBV12-4; cdr3_aa: CASSLWGFGSKDTEAFF
j_call: TRBJ2-1; v_call: TRBV2; cdr3_aa: CASSEGRGGNEQFF
j_call: TRBJ2-7; v_call: TRBV5-5; cdr3_aa: CASSRALTGGFYEQYF
j_call: TRBJ1-1; v_call: TRBV19; cdr3_aa: CARSRDGYTEAFF
j_call: TRBJ2-4; v_call: TRBV5-6; cdr3_aa: CASTTGTGGIQYF
j_call: TRBJ1-1; v_call: TRBV29-1; cdr3_aa: CSVALRGRMNTEAFF
j_call: TRBJ2-3; v_call: TRBV9; cdr3_aa: CASSLDPRPDTQYF
j_call: TRBJ2-5; v_call: TRBV30; cdr3_aa: CAWGQGETQYF
j_call: TRBJ2-1; v_call: TRBV3-1; cdr3_aa: CASKRGGQPAGVGLEGANEQFF
j_call: TRBJ2-1; v_call: TRBV12-3/TRBV12-4; cdr3_aa: CAGRDRGPDSYNEQFF
j_call: TRBJ2-1; v_call: TRBV6-2/TRBV6-3; cdr3_aa: CASARLAGVIYEQFF
j_call: TRBJ2-6; v_call: TRBV11-1; cdr3_aa: CASCPSSGANVLTF
j_call: TRBJ2-3; v_call: TRBV24-1; cdr3_aa: CATSRDRGSTDTQYF
j_call: TRBJ1-1; v_call: TRBV6-5; cdr3_aa: CASSYQGSNTEAFF
j_call: TRBJ1-5; v_call: TRBV7-9; cdr3_aa: CASSPDDRGNQPQHF
j_call: TRBJ2-7; v_call: TRBV28; cdr3_aa: CASRRGYNYEQYF
j_call: TRBJ2-1; v_call: TRBV25-1; cdr3_aa: CASSEWVGTGTYNEQFF
j_call: TRBJ2-5; v_call: TRBV5-1; cdr3_aa: CASSFRQGKSETQYF
j_call: TRBJ1-6; v_call: TRBV2; cdr3_aa: CASSEENSPLHF
j_call: TRBJ2-3; v_call: TRBV28; cdr3_aa: CASSSGDRRTDTQYF